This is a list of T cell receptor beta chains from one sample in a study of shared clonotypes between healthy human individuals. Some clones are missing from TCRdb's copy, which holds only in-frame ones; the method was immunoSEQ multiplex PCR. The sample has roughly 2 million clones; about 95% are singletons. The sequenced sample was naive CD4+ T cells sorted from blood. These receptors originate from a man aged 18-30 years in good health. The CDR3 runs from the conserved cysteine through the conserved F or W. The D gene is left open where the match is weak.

DNA: TGTGCCAGCAGCCAAGGAACAGGGAGCCTGAACACTGAAGCTTTCTTT
CDR3: CASSQGTGSLNTEAFF
D: NA
J: TRBJ1-1
V: TRBV4-2

DNA: TGTGCCAGTAGTTTCCTGGGACAGGGGAACACCGGGGAGCTGTTTTTT
CDR3: CASSFLGQGNTGELFF
D: TRBD1
J: TRBJ2-2
V: TRBV19

DNA: TGCAGCGTTCTGATCTCCTACGAGCAGTACTTC
CDR3: CSVLISYEQYF
D: NA
J: TRBJ2-7
V: TRBV29-1

DNA: TGTGCCACCAGCAGAGAAACGGGAGCGGGGGAGCTGTTTTTT
CDR3: CATSRETGAGELFF
D: NA
J: TRBJ2-2
V: TRBV15

DNA: TGTGCCAGCAGTCTGAGACAGGGTAGGCACGAGCAGTACTTC
CDR3: CASSLRQGRHEQYF
D: TRBD1
J: TRBJ2-7
V: TRBV28

DNA: TGCGCCAGCAGCCAAGGGGGTGCCGGTAGCAATCAGCCCCAGCATTTT
CDR3: CASSQGGAGSNQPQHF
D: NA
J: TRBJ1-5
V: TRBV4-1

DNA: TGTGCCAGTAGTATAGGCGAGCAGGCTGGCTACACCTTC
CDR3: CASSIGEQAGYTF
D: NA
J: TRBJ1-2
V: TRBV19

DNA: TGTGCCAGTACGTTTACAACTTATGGCAATCAGCCCCAGCATTTT
CDR3: CASTFTTYGNQPQHF
D: NA
J: TRBJ1-5
V: TRBV19

DNA: TGTGCCAGCACCCCACCGGCAGGGGGCACCGGGGAGCTGTTTTTT
CDR3: CASTPPAGGTGELFF
D: TRBD1
J: TRBJ2-2
V: TRBV7-2

DNA: TGTGCCAGCAGCAGACAGGGCCAGGGCACCGGGGAGCTGTTTTTT
CDR3: CASSRQGQGTGELFF
D: TRBD1
J: TRBJ2-2
V: TRBV6-5

DNA: TGTGCCATCAGTGAGGTTGGCAATCAGCCCCAGCATTTT
CDR3: CAISEVGNQPQHF
D: NA
J: TRBJ1-5
V: TRBV10-3

DNA: TGTGCCAGCAGCCCCGGGACTATCCTGTACCAAGAGACCCAGTACTTC
CDR3: CASSPGTILYQETQYF
D: TRBD2
J: TRBJ2-5
V: TRBV7-2

DNA: TGTGCCACCAGCAGGGACAGGGCCTATAATTCACCCCTCCACTTT
CDR3: CATSRDRAYNSPLHF
D: TRBD1
J: TRBJ1-6
V: TRBV15

DNA: TGTGCCAGCAGGGAGAGCGGTAATGAAAAACTGTTTTTT
CDR3: CASRESGNEKLFF
D: NA
J: TRBJ1-4
V: TRBV6-1

DNA: TGTGCCAGCAGCGAAACCGGGACAGGGGCCCGCAATGAGCAGTTCTTC
CDR3: CASSETGTGARNEQFF
D: TRBD1
J: TRBJ2-1
V: TRBV6-1

DNA: TGTGCCAGCAGTGAGGATGGTAGGGGAGAGGAGCATTTT
CDR3: CASSEDGRGEEHF
D: NA
J: TRBJ1-5
V: TRBV2

DNA: TGTGCCAGCAACACCAAGGGTTCACCCCTCCACTTT
CDR3: CASNTKGSPLHF
D: NA
J: TRBJ1-6
V: TRBV5-4

DNA: TGTGCCAGCTCACGGGACAGGAATGAAGCTTTCTTT
CDR3: CASSRDRNEAFF
D: TRBD1
J: TRBJ1-1
V: TRBV18

DNA: TGTGCCAGCAGCAAAACGGGGAGTGGTAGGACAACCTATGGCTACACCTTC
CDR3: CASSKTGSGRTTYGYTF
D: NA
J: TRBJ1-2
V: TRBV2

DNA: TGTGCCAGCAGTAAGGACTCACAACCCACGGATACGCAGTATTTT
CDR3: CASSKDSQPTDTQYF
D: NA
J: TRBJ2-3
V: TRBV6-5

DNA: TGTGCCATCAGTGAGTCGCCAGGCGACAACACCATATACTTT
CDR3: CAISESPGDNTIYF
D: NA
J: TRBJ1-3
V: TRBV10-3

DNA: TGTGCCAGCGCCCCCGGGGCAGGGGGTGCCACCTTC
CDR3: CASAPGAGGATF
D: TRBD1
J: TRBJ2-7
V: TRBV28